These T cell receptor beta chains were read from a single sample in a study of blood T cell repertoires in COVID-19. Generated by immunoSEQ multiplex PCR, the TCRdb table keeps only in-frame clones and is missing some. Of approximately 63,000 clones in the sample, roughly nine tenths are singletons; the top ten hold around 9.4%. Specimen: peripheral blood. These receptors originate from a human donor in a cohort sampled during active COVID-19. The CDR3 runs from the conserved cysteine through the conserved F or W. A D gene is named only where the DNA matches it firmly. The listing skips clone size in some rows; elsewhere it reads once, few, many or a size class.

>TRBD2|-|TRBJ2-3|TRBV6-5
CASSLSGSIADTQYF
TGTGCCAGCAGTCTTAGCGGGAGTATTGCAGATACGCAGTATTTT
>TRBD2|-|TRBJ2-5|TRBV28
CASSKEGGRRGQETQYF
TGTGCCAGCAGTAAGGAGGGCGGGAGAAGGGGTCAAGAGACCCAGTACTTC
>-|-|TRBJ1-5|TRBV2
CASNEGLNQPQHF
TGTGCCAGCAATGAGGGGCTGAATCAGCCCCAGCATTTT
>-|-|TRBJ1-2|TRBV28
CASSFQIKGQGYGYTF
TGTGCCAGCAGTTTTCAGATTAAAGGGCAGGGCTATGGCTACACCTTC
>-|-|TRBJ2-2|TRBV7-3
CASSLEQNTGELFF
TGTGCCAGCAGCTTAGAACAGAACACCGGGGAGCTGTTTTTT
>TRBD1|-|TRBJ1-1|TRBV18
CASSLGQGARTFF
TGTGCCAGCTCACTAGGACAGGGGGCTAGAACTTTCTTT
>TRBD1|-|TRBJ2-7|TRBV2
CASRDRVSYEQYF
TGTGCCAGCAGGGACAGGGTATCCTACGAGCAGTACTTC
>-|-|TRBJ2-5|TRBV3-1/TRBV3-2
CASSQRTDYQETQYF
TGTGCCAGCAGCCAACGCACGGACTACCAAGAGACCCAGTACTTC
>TRBD2|-|TRBJ2-1|TRBV7-3
CASSQTSAIYNEQFF
TGTGCCAGCAGCCAAACTAGCGCCATCTACAATGAGCAGTTCTTC
>-|once|TRBJ1-5|TRBV19
CASSIGAGASNQPQHF
TGTGCCAGTAGTATTGGGGCAGGGGCTAGCAATCAGCCCCAGCATTTT
>TRBD2|-|TRBJ2-3|TRBV29-1
CSVEASGSTDTQYF
TGCAGCGTTGAGGCTAGCGGGAGCACAGATACGCAGTATTTT
>-|-|TRBJ1-2|TRBV7-9
CASSLGTDVLSGYTF
TGTGCCAGCAGCTTAGGGACAGACGTATTGTCTGGCTACACCTTC
>TRBD1|-|TRBJ1-5|TRBV6-5
CASSSLGQGGNQPQHF
TGTGCCAGCAGTTCCCTTGGACAGGGAGGCAATCAGCCCCAGCATTTT
>-|-|TRBJ2-1|TRBV6-6
CASTNLAPSYSEQFF
TGTGCCAGCACCAACCTAGCGCCCTCCTACAGTGAGCAGTTCTTC
>-|once|TRBJ1-1|TRBV21-1
CASTPGQFNTEAFF
TGTGCCAGCACCCCCGGACAGTTCAACACTGAAGCTTTCTTT
>-|-|TRBJ2-1|TRBV18
CASSPGTRSNEQFF
TGTGCCAGCTCACCAGGGACTCGTTCAAATGAGCAGTTCTTC
>-|-|TRBJ2-3|TRBV10-1
CASSRDKGRTDTQYF
TGCGCCAGCAGTAGGGACAAGGGAAGGACAGATACGCAGTATTTT
>-|-|TRBJ1-1|TRBV28
CASSPASGTNTEAFF
TGTGCCAGCAGTCCAGCGTCGGGGACAAACACTGAAGCTTTCTTT
>-|-|TRBJ2-1|TRBV19
CASSIGGGDNEQFF
TGTGCCAGTAGTATAGGAGGGGGGGACAATGAGCAGTTCTTC
>-|once|TRBJ2-2|TRBV6-5
CASSYSRSNTGELFF
TGTGCCAGCAGTTACTCTCGGTCGAACACCGGGGAGCTGTTTTTT
>-|-|TRBJ2-3|TRBV6-5
CASMLRGLGTDTQYF
TGTGCCAGCATGTTACGGGGACTCGGCACAGATACGCAGTATTTT
>-|-|TRBJ2-3|TRBV7-2
CASSLNLVGGATDTQYF
TGTGCCAGCAGCTTAAATTTGGTGGGCGGGGCGACAGATACGCAGTATTTT
>-|-|TRBJ1-2|TRBV30
CAWSVSKDGGSLRGYTF
TGTGCCTGGAGTGTATCGAAGGACGGGGGAAGCCTAAGGGGCTACACCTTC
>TRBD1|-|TRBJ2-6|TRBV19
CASSPGTGGAGANVLTF
TGTGCCAGTAGTCCCGGGACAGGGGGCGCCGGGGCCAACGTCCTGACTTTC
>TRBD1|-|TRBJ2-7|TRBV18
CASSPQGAESYEQYF
TGTGCCAGCTCACCCCAGGGGGCGGAGTCCTACGAGCAGTACTTC
>TRBD1|-|TRBJ1-4|TRBV4-3
CASSQGTGTNEKLFF
TGCGCCAGCAGCCAAGGGACAGGGACTAATGAAAAACTGTTTTTT
>TRBD1|-|TRBJ1-2|TRBV7-2
CASSSPRDRGDYYGYTF
TGTGCCAGCAGCTCACCCCGGGACAGGGGAGACTACTATGGCTACACCTTC
>-|-|TRBJ1-5|TRBV29-1
CSVRQNSNQPQHF
TGCAGCGTTCGACAGAATAGCAATCAGCCCCAGCATTTT
>-|-|TRBJ1-3|TRBV19
CASSLQGYTIYF
TGTGCCAGTAGTCTTCAGGGATACACCATATATTTT
>-|-|TRBJ1-1|TRBV19
CASSLVRGGTEAFF
TGTGCCAGTAGTCTCGTGCGAGGGGGCACTGAAGCTTTCTTT
>TRBD1|-|TRBJ1-2|TRBV19
CASSHREQGVHGYTF
TGTGCCAGTAGTCACCGGGAGCAGGGGGTCCATGGCTACACCTTC
>-|-|TRBJ1-1|TRBV30
CAWSVAGTRANTEAFF
TGTGCCTGGAGTGTCGCGGGGACCAGGGCGAACACTGAAGCTTTCTTT
>-|-|TRBJ2-3|TRBV12-5
CASGLGRGDTQYF
TGTGCTAGTGGTTTGGGGCGGGGAGATACGCAGTATTTT
>-|-|TRBJ1-2|TRBV7-9
CASSPSGYTF
TGTGCCAGCAGCCCTAGTGGCTACACCTTC
>TRBD1|-|TRBJ1-4|TRBV5-6
CASSFFDREVEKLFF
TGTGCCAGCAGCTTCTTCGACAGGGAGGTTGAAAAACTGTTTTTT
>TRBD2|once|TRBJ2-7|TRBV4-1
CASSHPERGATSYEQYF
TGCGCCAGCAGCCACCCGGAGCGGGGGGCGACCTCCTACGAGCAGTACTTC
>TRBD1|-|TRBJ1-1|TRBV11-2
CASSPRQGINTEAFF
TGTGCCAGCAGCCCGAGACAGGGGATTAACACTGAAGCTTTCTTT
>-|-|TRBJ2-7|TRBV28
CASSRRTYEQYF
TGTGCCAGCAGCCGTAGAACCTACGAGCAGTACTTC
>-|few|TRBJ2-7|TRBV6-9
CASLTYEQYF
TGTGCCAGCCTAACCTACGAGCAGTACTTC
>-|-|TRBJ1-2|TRBV19
CASSISGQTHYGYTF
TGTGCCAGTAGTATTTCCGGACAGACCCACTATGGCTACACCTTC
>-|-|TRBJ1-3|TRBV7-3
CASSLIPGDGNTIYF
TGTGCCAGCAGCTTAATTCCAGGGGACGGAAACACCATATATTTT
>TRBD2|-|TRBJ2-1|TRBV24-1
CATSDSGLAAYNEQFF
TGTGCCACCAGTGATAGTGGGCTAGCGGCCTACAATGAGCAGTTCTTC
>TRBD2|-|TRBJ2-5|TRBV7-8
CASSLAILAGQETQYF
TGTGCCAGCAGCTTAGCCATCCTAGCGGGACAAGAGACCCAGTACTTC
>TRBD1|-|TRBJ2-1|TRBV3-1/TRBV3-2
CASSQARQGAGEQFF
TGTGCCAGCAGCCAAGCCCGACAGGGGGCCGGGGAGCAGTTCTTC
>-|-|TRBJ1-6|TRBV28
CASTTSSYNSPLHF
TGTGCCAGCACTACGAGCTCCTATAATTCACCCCTCCACTTT
>TRBD1|-|TRBJ2-7|TRBV10-3
CAISGGQGRAGYEQYF
TGTGCCATCAGTGGGGGACAGGGGAGGGCCGGGTACGAGCAGTACTTC
>TRBD1|-|TRBJ1-2|TRBV7-9
CASSLGVTGAYGYTF
TGTGCCAGCAGCTTAGGGGTGACAGGGGCTTATGGCTACACCTTC
>-|-|TRBJ2-1|TRBV4-1
CASSLLLTGGEQFF
TGCGCCAGCAGCTTACTACTTACTGGAGGTGAGCAGTTCTTC
>-|once|TRBJ2-3|TRBV5-1
CASSSLPPDTQYF
TGCGCCAGCAGCTCCCTCCCCCCAGATACGCAGTATTTT
>-|-|TRBJ2-1|TRBV7-6
CASSSRSYNEQFF
TGTGCCAGCAGCTCTCGCTCCTACAATGAGCAGTTCTTC
>-|-|TRBJ1-2|TRBV6-5
CASSSDTYYGYTF
TGTGCCAGCAGCTCCGACACCTACTATGGCTACACCTTC
>TRBD2|-|TRBJ2-3|TRBV24-1
CATSSSGEYTDTQYF
TGTGCCACCAGTTCCAGCGGGGAGTACACAGATACGCAGTATTTT
>-|-|TRBJ1-1|TRBV28
CASRYEVSSRAFF
TGTGCCAGCAGATATGAGGTGTCCTCGCGGGCTTTCTTT
>TRBD1|-|TRBJ1-2|TRBV9
CASSSTGPYGYTF
TGTGCCAGCAGTTCGACAGGGCCCTATGGCTACACCTTC
>-|-|TRBJ1-1|TRBV18
CASSPFGGNTEAFF
TGTGCCAGCTCACCATTCGGGGGGAACACTGAAGCTTTCTTT
>-|-|TRBJ2-5|TRBV2
CASSVQSRKETQYF
TGTGCCAGCAGCGTACAATCACGAAAAGAGACCCAGTACTTC
>TRBD1|-|TRBJ2-1|TRBV4-1
CASSQVLGQGAGNEQFF
TGCGCCAGCAGCCAAGTCCTGGGGCAGGGGGCAGGTAATGAGCAGTTCTTC
>TRBD2|-|TRBJ2-2|TRBV3-1/TRBV3-2
CASSQESLAGETGELFF
TGTGCCAGCAGCCAAGAATCGCTAGCGGGAGAAACCGGGGAGCTGTTTTTT
>TRBD1|-|TRBJ2-7|TRBV11-2
CASSLVGTGPYEQYF
TGTGCCAGCAGCTTAGTAGGGACAGGGCCCTACGAGCAGTACTTC
>-|-|TRBJ1-2|TRBV28
CASSGRVGITGGYTF
TGTGCCAGCAGTGGGAGGGTCGGTATCACAGGTGGCTACACCTTC